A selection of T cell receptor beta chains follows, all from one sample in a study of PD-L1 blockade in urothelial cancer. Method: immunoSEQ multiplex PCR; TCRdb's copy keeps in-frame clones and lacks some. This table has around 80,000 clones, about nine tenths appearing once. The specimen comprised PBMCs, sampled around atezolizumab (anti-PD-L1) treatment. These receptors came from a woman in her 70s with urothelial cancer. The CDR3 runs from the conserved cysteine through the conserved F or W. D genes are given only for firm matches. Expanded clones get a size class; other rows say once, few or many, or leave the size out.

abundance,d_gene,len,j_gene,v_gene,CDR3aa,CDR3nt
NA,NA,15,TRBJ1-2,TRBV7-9,CASSLGTHGVYGYTF,TGTGCCAGCAGCTTAGGGACACATGGGGTCTATGGCTACACCTTC
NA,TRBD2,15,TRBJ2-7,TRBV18,CASSLTSGRAYEQYF,TGTGCCAGCTCACTCACTAGCGGGAGGGCCTACGAGCAGTACTTC
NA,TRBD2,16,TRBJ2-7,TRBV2,CASSESWTSGTYEQYF,TGTGCCAGCAGTGAATCCTGGACTAGCGGGACCTACGAGCAGTACTTC
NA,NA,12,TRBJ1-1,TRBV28,CASSLEGTEAFF,TGTGCCAGCAGTTTGGAGGGCACTGAAGCTTTCTTT
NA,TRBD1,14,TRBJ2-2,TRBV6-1,CASSWDRVTGELFF,TGTGCCAGCAGTTGGGACAGGGTTACCGGGGAGCTGTTTTTT
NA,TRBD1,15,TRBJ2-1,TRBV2,CASSELQGGYNEQFF,TGTGCCAGCAGTGAATTACAGGGGGGCTACAATGAGCAGTTCTTC
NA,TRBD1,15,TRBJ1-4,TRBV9,CASSATGVGGEKLFF,TGTGCCAGCAGCGCAACAGGGGTAGGGGGTGAAAAACTGTTTTTT
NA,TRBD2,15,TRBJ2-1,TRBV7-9,CASSHLAGDNNEQFF,TGTGCCAGCAGCCACCTAGCGGGGGATAACAATGAGCAGTTCTTC
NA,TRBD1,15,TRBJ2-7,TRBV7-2,CASSLSGTGIYEQYF,TGTGCCAGCAGCTTGTCCGGGACAGGGATTTACGAGCAGTACTTC
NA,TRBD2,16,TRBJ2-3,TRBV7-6,CASSLAGGFVTDTQYF,TGTGCCAGCAGCTTAGCGGGAGGGTTCGTGACAGATACGCAGTATTTT
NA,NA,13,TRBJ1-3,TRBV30,CAWRDSRGNTIYF,TGTGCCTGGAGGGACAGTCGTGGAAACACCATATATTTT
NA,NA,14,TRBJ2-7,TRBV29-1,CSVEDPTRGYEQYF,TGCAGCGTTGAAGATCCGACTAGAGGATACGAGCAGTACTTC
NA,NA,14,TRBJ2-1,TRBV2,CASDGWSGPDEQFF,TGTGCCAGCGACGGGTGGAGCGGGCCCGATGAGCAGTTCTTC
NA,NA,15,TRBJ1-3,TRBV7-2,CASSGLTGKGNTIYF,TGTGCCAGCAGCGGCCTCACAGGGAAAGGAAACACCATATATTTT
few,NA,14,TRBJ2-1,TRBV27,CASSLVGMGVEQFF,TGTGCCAGCAGTTTAGTCGGGATGGGCGTTGAGCAGTTCTTC
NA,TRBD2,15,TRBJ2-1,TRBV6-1,CASSINVAGVGEQFF,TGTGCCAGCAGTATCAACGTAGCGGGAGTTGGTGAGCAGTTCTTC
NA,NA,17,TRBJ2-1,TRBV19,CASSIPGQPSSYNEQFF,TGTGCCAGTAGTATTCCCGGACAGCCGAGCTCCTACAATGAGCAGTTCTTC
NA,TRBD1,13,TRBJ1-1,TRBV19,CASSTGGNTEAFF,TGTGCCAGTAGCACAGGGGGCAACACTGAAGCTTTCTTT
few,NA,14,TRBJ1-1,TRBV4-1,CASRRDSWNTEAFF,TGCGCCAGCAGAAGGGACTCGTGGAACACTGAAGCTTTCTTT
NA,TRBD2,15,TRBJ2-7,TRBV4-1,CASSQDLAGEYEQYF,TGCGCCAGCAGCCAAGATCTAGCGGGAGAATACGAGCAGTACTTC
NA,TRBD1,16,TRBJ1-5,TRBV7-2,CASSTRTGSYNQPQHF,TGTGCCAGCAGCACGAGGACAGGGTCTTACAATCAGCCCCAGCATTTT
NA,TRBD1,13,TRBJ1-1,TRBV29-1,CSVQRQGGTEAFF,TGCAGCGTTCAAAGACAGGGGGGAACTGAAGCTTTCTTT
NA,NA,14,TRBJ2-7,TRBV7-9,CASSVDIPSYEQYF,TGTGCCAGCAGCGTGGACATTCCTTCCTACGAGCAGTACTTC